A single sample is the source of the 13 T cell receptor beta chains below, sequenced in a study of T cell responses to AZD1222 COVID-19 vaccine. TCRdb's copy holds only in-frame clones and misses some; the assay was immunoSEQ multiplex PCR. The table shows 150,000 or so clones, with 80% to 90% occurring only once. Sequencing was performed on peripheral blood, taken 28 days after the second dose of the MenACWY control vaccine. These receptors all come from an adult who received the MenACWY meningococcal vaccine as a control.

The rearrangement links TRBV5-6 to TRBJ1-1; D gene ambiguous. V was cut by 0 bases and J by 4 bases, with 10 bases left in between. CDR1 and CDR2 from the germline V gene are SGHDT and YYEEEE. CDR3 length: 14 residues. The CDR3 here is CASSLEGLGTEAFF. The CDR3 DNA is TGTGCCAGCAGCTTGGAGGGATTAGGCACTGAAGCTTTCTTT.

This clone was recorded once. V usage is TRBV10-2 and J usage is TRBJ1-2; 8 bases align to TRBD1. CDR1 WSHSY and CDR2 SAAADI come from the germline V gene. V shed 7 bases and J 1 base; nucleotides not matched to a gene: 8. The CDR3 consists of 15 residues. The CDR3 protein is CASTPSGQGNYGYTF. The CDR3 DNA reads TGCGCCAGCACCCCTTCCGGACAGGGTAACTATGGCTACACCTTC.

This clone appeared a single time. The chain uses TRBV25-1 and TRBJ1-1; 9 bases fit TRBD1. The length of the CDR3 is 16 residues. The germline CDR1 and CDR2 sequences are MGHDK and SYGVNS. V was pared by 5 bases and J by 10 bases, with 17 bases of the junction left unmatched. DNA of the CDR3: TGTGCCAGCAGTCCCCTTGGTTTATTCGGGACAGGGAGAGCTTTCTTT. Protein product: CASSPLGLFGTGRAFF.

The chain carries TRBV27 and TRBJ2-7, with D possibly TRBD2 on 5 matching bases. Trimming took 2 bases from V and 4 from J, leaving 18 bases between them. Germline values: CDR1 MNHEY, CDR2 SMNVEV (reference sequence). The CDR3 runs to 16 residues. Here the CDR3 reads CASSLIYGSAVYEQYF. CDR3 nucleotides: TGTGCCAGCAGTTTAATATATGGGAGTGCGGTTTACGAGCAGTACTTC.

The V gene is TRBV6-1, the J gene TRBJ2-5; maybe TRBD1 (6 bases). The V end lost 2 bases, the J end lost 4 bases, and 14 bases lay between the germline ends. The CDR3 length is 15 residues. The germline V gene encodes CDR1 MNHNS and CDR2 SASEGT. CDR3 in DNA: TGTGCCAGCAGTGAAATCGGCAGGGGTGCAGAGACCCAGTACTTC. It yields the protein CASSEIGRGAETQYF.

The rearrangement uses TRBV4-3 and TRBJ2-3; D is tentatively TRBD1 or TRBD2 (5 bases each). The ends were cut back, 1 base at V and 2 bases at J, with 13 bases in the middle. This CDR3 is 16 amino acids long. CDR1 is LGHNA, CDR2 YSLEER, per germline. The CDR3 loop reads CASSQGHGTNTDTQYF. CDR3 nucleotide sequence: TGCGCCAGCAGCCAAGGTCACGGGACCAACACAGATACGCAGTATTTT.

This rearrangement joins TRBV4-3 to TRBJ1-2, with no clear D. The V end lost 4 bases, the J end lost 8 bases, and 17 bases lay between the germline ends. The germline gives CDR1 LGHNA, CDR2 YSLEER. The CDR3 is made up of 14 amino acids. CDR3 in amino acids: CASSPITGSVGYTF. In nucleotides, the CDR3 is TGCGCCAGCAGCCCCATAACCGGGTCGGTCGGCTACACCTTC.

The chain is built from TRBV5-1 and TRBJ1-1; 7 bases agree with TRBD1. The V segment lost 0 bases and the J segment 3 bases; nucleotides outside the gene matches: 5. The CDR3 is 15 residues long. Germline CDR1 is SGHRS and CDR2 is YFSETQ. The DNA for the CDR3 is TGCGCCAGCAGCTTGGAGGGGGCAACGTACACTGAAGCTTTCTTT. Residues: CASSLEGATYTEAFF.

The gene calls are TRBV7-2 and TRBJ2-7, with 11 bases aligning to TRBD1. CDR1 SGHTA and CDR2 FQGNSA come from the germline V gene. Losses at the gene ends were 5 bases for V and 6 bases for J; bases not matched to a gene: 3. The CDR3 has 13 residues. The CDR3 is CASSQDRGREQYF. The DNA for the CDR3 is TGTGCCAGCAGCCAGGACAGGGGGCGCGAGCAGTACTTC.

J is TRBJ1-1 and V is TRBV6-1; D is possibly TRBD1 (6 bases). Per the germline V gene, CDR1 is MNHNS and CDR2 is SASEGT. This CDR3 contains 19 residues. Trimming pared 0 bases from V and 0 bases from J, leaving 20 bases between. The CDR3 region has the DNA TGTGCCAGCAGTGAAGCGGGGGGGGCAGGCGTTCCTCTGAACACTGAAGCTTTCTTT. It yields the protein CASSEAGGAGVPLNTEAFF.

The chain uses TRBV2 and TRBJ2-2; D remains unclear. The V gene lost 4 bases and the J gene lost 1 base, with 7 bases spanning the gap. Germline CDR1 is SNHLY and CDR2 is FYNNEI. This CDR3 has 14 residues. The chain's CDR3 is CASSVVKNTGELFF. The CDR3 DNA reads TGTGCCAGCAGTGTCGTCAAGAACACCGGGGAGCTGTTTTTT.

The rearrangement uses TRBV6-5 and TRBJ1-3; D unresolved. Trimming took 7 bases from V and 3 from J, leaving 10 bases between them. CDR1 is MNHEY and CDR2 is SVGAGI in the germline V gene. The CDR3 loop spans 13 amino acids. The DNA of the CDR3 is TGTGCCAGCACTCTCGATAATGGAAACACCATATATTTT. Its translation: CASTLDNGNTIYF.

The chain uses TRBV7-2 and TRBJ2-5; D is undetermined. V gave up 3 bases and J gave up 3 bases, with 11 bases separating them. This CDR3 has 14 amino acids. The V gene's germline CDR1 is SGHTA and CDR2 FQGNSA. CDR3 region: CASSLALIKETQYF. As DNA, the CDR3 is TGTGCCAGCAGCTTGGCACTTATTAAAGAGACCCAGTACTTC.